This T cell receptor (beta chain) was identified during a study of blood T cell repertoires in COVID-19. The ends lost 2 bases at V and 6 bases at J; junction bases unmatched: 6. Germline loops: CDR1 LNHDA, CDR2 SQIVND (reference sequence). This CDR3 spans 15 amino acids. Using immunoSEQ multiplex PCR, the repertoire was profiled, and TCRdb retains in-frame clones only, with some absent. The table lists approximately 210,000 clones, about four fifths of them singletons. The sample taken for sequencing was peripheral blood. The V and J genes are TRBV19 and TRBJ1-5; 8 positions agree with TRBD1. The clonotype comes from a man aged 45-60 years with active or convalescent COVID-19. The CDR3 region is CASSIQGALGQPQHF. Here the CDR3 DNA reads TGTGCCAGTAGTATACAGGGGGCGCTTGGTCAGCCCCAGCATTTT.